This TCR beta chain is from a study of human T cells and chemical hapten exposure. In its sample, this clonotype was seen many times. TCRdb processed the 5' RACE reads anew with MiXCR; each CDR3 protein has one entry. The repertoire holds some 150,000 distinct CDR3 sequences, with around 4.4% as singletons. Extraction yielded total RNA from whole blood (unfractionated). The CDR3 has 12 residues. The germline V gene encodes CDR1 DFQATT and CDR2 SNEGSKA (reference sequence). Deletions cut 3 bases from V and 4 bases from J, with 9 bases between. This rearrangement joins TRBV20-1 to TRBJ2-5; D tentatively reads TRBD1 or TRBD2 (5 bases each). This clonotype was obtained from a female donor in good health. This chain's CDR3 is CSASWGRETQYF. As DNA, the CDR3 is TGCAGTGCTAGTTGGGGGAGAGAGACCCAGTACTTC.